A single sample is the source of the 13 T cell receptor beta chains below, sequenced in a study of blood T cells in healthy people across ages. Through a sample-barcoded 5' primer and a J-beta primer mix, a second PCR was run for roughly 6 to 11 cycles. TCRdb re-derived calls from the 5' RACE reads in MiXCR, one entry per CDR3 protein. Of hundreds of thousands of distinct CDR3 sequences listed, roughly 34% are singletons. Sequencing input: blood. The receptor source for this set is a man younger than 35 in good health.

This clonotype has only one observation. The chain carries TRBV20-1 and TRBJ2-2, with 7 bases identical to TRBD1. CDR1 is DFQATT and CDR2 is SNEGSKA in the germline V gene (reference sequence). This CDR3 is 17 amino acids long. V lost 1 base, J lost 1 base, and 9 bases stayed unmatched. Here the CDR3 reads CSARGVSGGRNTGELFF. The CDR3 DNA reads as TGCAGTGCTAGAGGGGTCTCAGGGGGTCGGAACACCGGGGAGCTGTTTTTT.

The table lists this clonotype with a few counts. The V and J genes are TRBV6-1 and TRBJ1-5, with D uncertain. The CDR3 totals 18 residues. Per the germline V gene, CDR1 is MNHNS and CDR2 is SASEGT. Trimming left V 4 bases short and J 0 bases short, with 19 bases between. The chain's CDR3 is CASSAFSHNWLSNQPQHF. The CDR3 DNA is TGTGCCAGCAGTGCTTTTAGTCATAACTGGCTTAGCAATCAGCCCCAGCATTTT.

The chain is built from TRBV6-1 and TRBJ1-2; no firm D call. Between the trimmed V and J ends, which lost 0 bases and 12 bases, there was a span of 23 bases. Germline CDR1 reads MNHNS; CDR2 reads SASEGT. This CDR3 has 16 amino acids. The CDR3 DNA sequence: TGTGCCAGCAGTGAAGCCCCGTCCCAAGGCATGGGAGGCCACACCTTC. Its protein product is CASSEAPSQGMGGHTF.

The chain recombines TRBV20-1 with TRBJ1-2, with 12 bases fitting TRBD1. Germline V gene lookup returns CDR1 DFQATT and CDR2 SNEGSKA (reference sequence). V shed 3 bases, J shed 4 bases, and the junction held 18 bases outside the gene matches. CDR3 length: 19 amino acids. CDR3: CSASEPARVGQGAGYGYTF. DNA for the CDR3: TGCAGTGCTAGTGAACCGGCGCGGGTGGGACAGGGGGCAGGCTATGGCTACACCTTC.

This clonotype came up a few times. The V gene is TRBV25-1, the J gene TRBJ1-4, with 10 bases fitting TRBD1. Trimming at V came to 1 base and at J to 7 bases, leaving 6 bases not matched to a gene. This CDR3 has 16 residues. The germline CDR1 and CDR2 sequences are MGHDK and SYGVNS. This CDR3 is CASSEWTGGGGEKLFF. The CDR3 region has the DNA TGTGCCAGCAGTGAATGGACAGGGGGTGGGGGTGAAAAACTGTTTTTT. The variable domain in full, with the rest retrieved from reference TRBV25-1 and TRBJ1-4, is EADIYQTPRYLVIGTGKKITLECSQTMGHDKMYWYQQDPGMELHLIHYSYGVNSTEKGDLSSESTVSRIRTEHFPLTLESARPSHTSQYLCASSEWTGGGGEKLFFGSGTQLSVL.

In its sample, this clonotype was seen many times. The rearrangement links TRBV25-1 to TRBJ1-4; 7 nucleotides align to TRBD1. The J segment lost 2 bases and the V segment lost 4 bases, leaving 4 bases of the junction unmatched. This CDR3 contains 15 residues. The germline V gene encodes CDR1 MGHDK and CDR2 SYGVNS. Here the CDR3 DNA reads TGTGCCAGCAGTGCCCCAGGGGGTACTAATGAAAAACTGTTTTTT. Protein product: CASSAPGGTNEKLFF.

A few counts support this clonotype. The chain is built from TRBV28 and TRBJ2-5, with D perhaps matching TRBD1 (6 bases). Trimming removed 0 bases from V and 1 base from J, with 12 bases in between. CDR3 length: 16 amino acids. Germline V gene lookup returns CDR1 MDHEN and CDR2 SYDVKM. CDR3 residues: CASSLWDRATQETQYF. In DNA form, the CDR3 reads TGTGCCAGCAGTTTATGGGACAGAGCTACCCAAGAGACCCAGTACTTC.

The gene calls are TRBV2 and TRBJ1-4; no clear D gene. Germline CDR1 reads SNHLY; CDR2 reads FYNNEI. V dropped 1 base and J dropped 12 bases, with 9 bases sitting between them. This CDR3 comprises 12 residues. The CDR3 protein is CASSEDYGELFF. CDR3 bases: TGTGCCAGCAGTGAAGATTACGGGGAACTGTTTTTT. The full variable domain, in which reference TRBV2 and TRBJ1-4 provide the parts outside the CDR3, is EPEVTQTPSHQVTQMGQEVILRCVPISNHLYFYWYRQILGQKVEFLVSFYNNEISEKSEIFDDQFSVERPDGSNFTLKIRSTKLEDSAMYFCASSEDYGELFFGSGTQLSVL.

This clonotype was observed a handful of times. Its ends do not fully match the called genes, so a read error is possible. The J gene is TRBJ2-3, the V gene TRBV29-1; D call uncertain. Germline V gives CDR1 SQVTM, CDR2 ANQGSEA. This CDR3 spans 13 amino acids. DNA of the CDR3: TGCAGCGAAGGGCTTATTAGCACAGATACGCGGTATTTT. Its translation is CSEGLISTDTRYF.

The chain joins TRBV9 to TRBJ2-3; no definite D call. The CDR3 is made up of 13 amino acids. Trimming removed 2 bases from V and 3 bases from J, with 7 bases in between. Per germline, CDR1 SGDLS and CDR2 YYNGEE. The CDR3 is CASSVLGTDTQYF. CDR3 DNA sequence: TGTGCCAGCAGCGTTCTGGGGACAGATACGCAGTATTTT.

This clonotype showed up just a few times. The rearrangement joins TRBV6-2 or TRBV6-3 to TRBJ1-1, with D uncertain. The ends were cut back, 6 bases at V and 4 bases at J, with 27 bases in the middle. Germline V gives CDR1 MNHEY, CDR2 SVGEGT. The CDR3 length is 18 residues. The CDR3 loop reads CASRNQSLFGVLSTEAFF. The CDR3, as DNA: TGTGCCAGCAGGAACCAGTCTCTATTCGGGGTGTTAAGCACTGAAGCTTTCTTT.

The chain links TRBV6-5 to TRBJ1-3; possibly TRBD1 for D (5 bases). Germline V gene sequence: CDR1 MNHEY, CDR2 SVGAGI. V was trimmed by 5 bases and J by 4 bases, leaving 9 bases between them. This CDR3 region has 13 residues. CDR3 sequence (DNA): TGTGCCAGCAGTCAGGGACGCGGAAACACCATATATTTT. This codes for CASSQGRGNTIYF.

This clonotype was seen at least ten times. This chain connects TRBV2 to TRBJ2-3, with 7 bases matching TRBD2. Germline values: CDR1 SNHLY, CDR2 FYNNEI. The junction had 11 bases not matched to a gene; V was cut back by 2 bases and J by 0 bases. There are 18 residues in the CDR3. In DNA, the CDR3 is TGTGCCAGCAGTGAAATGGCTAGCGGTTCGCGGAGCACAGATACGCAGTATTTT. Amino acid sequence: CASSEMASGSRSTDTQYF.